The clone carrying this T cell receptor (beta chain) was detected many times. Its antigen remains unidentified. The data were taken from a study of blood T cells in healthy people across ages. The study's findings and limits: Comparison with aged donors showed that long-lived donors had more naive CD4+ cells and higher diversity. Diversity figures based on one million T cells were deemed too low. Diversity of TCR beta per million T cells declined in a roughly linear way with age.

Primers used in a second PCR of roughly 7 to 11 cycles were a sample-barcoded 5' primer and a J-beta primer mix. A 12-random-nucleotide template-switch adaptor tagged each cDNA molecule. TCRdb independently ran MiXCR on the 5' RACE reads; one entry per CDR3 protein. The sample yields some 1.5 million distinct CDR3 sequences, over 25% seen once. The sequence was obtained from a woman aged 25 to 39 in good health. The specimen sequenced was blood.

CDR3 residues: CASSLQALSTDTQYF. In DNA, the CDR3 is TGTGCCAGCAGCCTCCAAGCTCTCAGCACAGATACGCAGTATTTT. The chain uses TRBV7-3 and TRBJ2-3; no definite D call. The CDR3 loop spans 15 amino acids. Trimming removed 5 bases from V and 0 bases from J, with 12 bases in between. Germline V lookup: CDR1 SGHTA, CDR2 FQGTGA.